The rows below give T cell receptor beta chains drawn from one sample of a study of blood T cells in healthy people across ages. Using its own MiXCR run on the 5' RACE reads, TCRdb lists one record per CDR3 protein. In the table there are some 1.5 million distinct CDR3 sequences, roughly 28% of which are singletons. The sequenced sample was blood. Receptor source: a young woman in good health. The CDR3 runs from the conserved cysteine through the conserved F or W. The D gene is left open where the match is weak. Clone size is not always given. Where it is, it says once, few, many or a class for expanded clones.

D gene: .
clone size: few
J gene: TRBJ2-7
V gene: TRBV7-9
CDR3 protein: CASSPTSWQGYEQYF
CDR3 DNA: TGTGCCAGCAGCCCAACGTCTTGGCAGGGGTACGAGCAGTACTTC

D gene: .
clone size: .
J gene: TRBJ2-7
V gene: TRBV6-2/TRBV6-3
CDR3 protein: CASSSTFYEQYF
CDR3 DNA: TGTGCCAGCAGTTCTACGTTCTACGAGCAGTACTTC

D gene: TRBD1
clone size: few
J gene: TRBJ2-4
V gene: TRBV6-2/TRBV6-3
CDR3 protein: CACSRTGVNIQYF
CDR3 DNA: TGTGCCTGCTCCCGGACAGGGGTAAACATTCAGTACTTC

D gene: .
clone size: many
J gene: TRBJ2-3
V gene: TRBV7-3
CDR3 protein: CASSSQPTSTDTQYF
CDR3 DNA: TGTGCCAGCAGCTCACAGCCGACTAGCACAGATACGCAGTATTTT

D gene: TRBD1
clone size: .
J gene: TRBJ1-2
V gene: TRBV7-2
CDR3 protein: CAGRVGQGVNYGYTF
CDR3 DNA: TGTGCCGGCAGGGTTGGACAGGGGGTTAACTATGGCTACACCTTC

D gene: TRBD1
clone size: few
J gene: TRBJ2-5
V gene: TRBV11-2
CDR3 protein: CASGFRGRETQYF
CDR3 DNA: TGTGCCAGCGGATTTAGGGGGCGAGAGACCCAGTACTTC

D gene: TRBD2
clone size: .
J gene: TRBJ2-1
V gene: TRBV29-1
CDR3 protein: CSVGGVSSSYNEQFF
CDR3 DNA: TGCAGCGTGGGGGGGGTTTCAAGCTCCTACAATGAGCAGTTCTTC

D gene: .
clone size: .
J gene: TRBJ1-4
V gene: TRBV2
CDR3 protein: CASSGTDSLEKLFF
CDR3 DNA: TGTGCCAGCAGTGGGACTGATTCCCTTGAAAAACTGTTTTTT

D gene: .
clone size: .
J gene: TRBJ2-1
V gene: TRBV7-9
CDR3 protein: CATIDSNGPRLGNEQFF
CDR3 DNA: TGTGCCACCATAGATTCAAACGGGCCCCGACTTGGAAATGAGCAGTTCTTC

D gene: TRBD2
clone size: few
J gene: TRBJ2-1
V gene: TRBV9
CDR3 protein: CASSPTTLAGVSNEQFF
CDR3 DNA: TGTGCCAGCAGCCCCACTACCCTAGCGGGAGTCTCCAATGAGCAGTTCTTC